A selection of T cell receptor beta chains follows, all from one sample in a study of blood T cell repertoires in COVID-19. The method was immunoSEQ multiplex PCR; TCRdb's version includes in-frame clones alone and lacks a portion of them. The top ten hold 12% of the sample, which has about 130,000 clones, approximately 80% seen once. Sequencing used peripheral blood. The receptors come from a woman aged 60 to 75 with acute or convalescent COVID-19. CDR3s leave out the opening cysteine and the closing phenylalanine or tryptophan. Each record gives: V gene, CDR3 protein.

v_gene: TRBV2
CDR3aa: ASSEELPGGAGELF

v_gene: TRBV3-1/TRBV3-2
CDR3aa: ASRRTSGASEQF

v_gene: TRBV2
CDR3aa: ASKSTTNEKLF

v_gene: TRBV11-2
CDR3aa: ASSLLGQGAYTEAF

v_gene: TRBV9
CDR3aa: ASSYSGTKDEQY

v_gene: TRBV20-1
CDR3aa: AGLTNEKLF

v_gene: TRBV29-1
CDR3aa: SARGQARQY

v_gene: TRBV9
CDR3aa: ASSGGSNTEAF

v_gene: TRBV28
CDR3aa: ASSLESPGQGLEAF

v_gene: TRBV18
CDR3aa: ASSPTRQGWDTEAF

v_gene: TRBV19
CDR3aa: ASMEWGGTEAF

v_gene: TRBV5-8
CDR3aa: ASSLRDRETQY

v_gene: TRBV7-2
CDR3aa: ASSLQVYGYT

v_gene: TRBV9
CDR3aa: ASSVGGQTYQETQY

v_gene: TRBV5-4
CDR3aa: ASSLMEEQF

v_gene: TRBV6-6
CDR3aa: ASSLVLNTEAF

v_gene: TRBV6-5
CDR3aa: ASSHRDAAF

v_gene: TRBV30
CDR3aa: AWSAGTGSYEQY

v_gene: TRBV9
CDR3aa: ASGPGQGSNQPQH

v_gene: TRBV6-5
CDR3aa: ASSYDNRGPNSPLH

v_gene: TRBV19
CDR3aa: ASSGEGRDYEQY

v_gene: TRBV11-2
CDR3aa: ASSLNFKGETTEAF

v_gene: TRBV19
CDR3aa: ASSSWGSSNQPQH

v_gene: TRBV5-4
CDR3aa: ASSSDTARLANVLT

v_gene: TRBV21-1
CDR3aa: ASSKATIYGTSCEQY

v_gene: TRBV5-1
CDR3aa: ASSLGGGREAF

v_gene: TRBV18
CDR3aa: ASSPPGRGGAF

v_gene: TRBV10-2
CDR3aa: ASSDAEGGNTIY

v_gene: TRBV24-1
CDR3aa: ATSDTGQAYRLF

v_gene: TRBV9
CDR3aa: ASSVAGLASGELF

v_gene: TRBV3-1/TRBV3-2
CDR3aa: ASSPWTGGQDTEAF

v_gene: TRBV10-3
CDR3aa: AITRDRTNSPLH

v_gene: TRBV6-1
CDR3aa: ASSEEGQLGRSPLH